Listed below are T cell receptor beta chains from one sample, sequenced in a study of breast tumors, draining lymph nodes, adjacent tissues. TCRdb reprocessed the multiplex PCR reads via MiXCR and lists one record per CDR3 protein. The table records fewer than 300,000 distinct CDR3 sequences, approximately 31% of them present only once. Material: axillary lymph node tissue. These receptors were taken from a female donor with breast cancer. Some clones in this sample may be carry-over from other donors' samples. Both conserved end residues are part of each CDR3. D genes are given only for firm matches. Where a row states a size, it is once, few, many or the class of an expanded clone; other rows omit it.

D: NA; V: TRBV6-6; size: many; J: TRBJ2-3; DNA: TGTGCCAGCAGTTATAAGGGCTACTTCACAGATACGCAGTATTTT; CDR3: CASSYKGYFTDTQYF
D: NA; V: TRBV5-5; size: NA; J: TRBJ1-6; DNA: TGTGCCAGCTCCAGGTCGGAGGGGATCTCACCCCTCCACTTT; CDR3: CASSRSEGISPLHF
D: NA; V: TRBV2; size: NA; J: TRBJ1-2; DNA: TGTGCCAGCAAGCCTACTAGCGGGGCATTGTATGGCTACACCTTC; CDR3: CASKPTSGALYGYTF
D: TRBD2; V: TRBV7-6; size: many; J: TRBJ2-7; DNA: TGTGCCAGCAGCTTAGGGACTAGCGGGAGTACCGAGCAGTACTTC; CDR3: CASSLGTSGSTEQYF
D: NA; V: TRBV19; size: many; J: TRBJ2-7; DNA: TGTGCCAGTAGTGCTAGACAGCCTCCCTACGAGCAGTACTTC; CDR3: CASSARQPPYEQYF
D: NA; V: TRBV20-1; size: many; J: TRBJ1-4; DNA: TGCAGTGCTAGAGATGGGGCAGGGAGGTTGGAAAAACTGTTTTTT; CDR3: CSARDGAGRLEKLFF
D: NA; V: TRBV5-8; size: NA; J: TRBJ2-6; DNA: TGTGCCAGCAGCTTGGTGACTACCTCTGGGGCCAACGTCCTGACTTTC; CDR3: CASSLVTTSGANVLTF
D: NA; V: TRBV5-4; size: NA; J: TRBJ2-1; DNA: TGTGCCAGCAGCTTCGACGGGCCAGGGCCCTACAATGAGCAGTTCTTC; CDR3: CASSFDGPGPYNEQFF
D: NA; V: TRBV19; size: few; J: TRBJ1-1; DNA: TGTGCCAGTAGTATAGTCCCAGGGGAGACTGAAGCTTTCTTT; CDR3: CASSIVPGETEAFF
D: NA; V: TRBV12-3/TRBV12-4; size: many; J: TRBJ2-1; DNA: TGTGCCAGCAGTCCATCAGGGGTAGTATCCTACAATGAGCAGTTCTTC; CDR3: CASSPSGVVSYNEQFF
D: NA; V: TRBV5-1; size: once; J: TRBJ2-3; DNA: TGCGCCAGCAGCTACGGACAGAGGGGTACTCAGTATTTT; CDR3: CASSYGQRGTQYF
D: TRBD1; V: TRBV6-1; size: NA; J: TRBJ1-5; DNA: TGTGCCAGCAGTACCCTAGGGGGCTATCAGCCCCAGCATTTT; CDR3: CASSTLGGYQPQHF
D: NA; V: TRBV5-1; size: many; J: TRBJ2-1; DNA: TGCGCCAGCGGCCTAGCGCCTTCCTACAATGAGCAGTTCTTC; CDR3: CASGLAPSYNEQFF
D: TRBD1; V: TRBV5-1; size: many; J: TRBJ1-4; DNA: TGCGCCAGCGGACAGGGGGCAACAACTAATGAAAAACTGTTTTTT; CDR3: CASGQGATTNEKLFF
D: TRBD1; V: TRBV11-2; size: many; J: TRBJ1-4; DNA: TGTGCCAGCAGCCCGGTGACAGGGGTGGGGGAAAAACTGTTTTTT; CDR3: CASSPVTGVGEKLFF
D: NA; V: TRBV19; size: many; J: TRBJ2-1; DNA: TGTGCCAGTAGTAGAGGCACAATGACCGGGACCAGAAATGAGCAGTTCTTC; CDR3: CASSRGTMTGTRNEQFF
D: NA; V: TRBV7-2; size: NA; J: TRBJ2-1; DNA: TGTGCCAGCAGCCCTACGGGGTACGAGCAGTTCTTC; CDR3: CASSPTGYEQFF
D: NA; V: TRBV14; size: many; J: TRBJ1-2; DNA: TGTGCCAGCAGCCAAGATCATGGGTACAACTATGGCTACACCTTC; CDR3: CASSQDHGYNYGYTF
D: TRBD1; V: TRBV20-1; size: many; J: TRBJ1-2; DNA: TGCAGTGCTAGGACAGGGGCGAATGGCTACACCTTC; CDR3: CSARTGANGYTF
D: TRBD2; V: TRBV5-1; size: NA; J: TRBJ2-1; DNA: TGCGCCAGCAGCTTGGGCCTAGCGGGAGGCTACAATGAGCAGTTCTTC; CDR3: CASSLGLAGGYNEQFF
D: TRBD2; V: TRBV4-3; size: many; J: TRBJ2-3; DNA: TGCGCCAGCAGCCCGGGACTAGCGGATGGGGATACGCAGTATTTT; CDR3: CASSPGLADGDTQYF
D: NA; V: TRBV6-2/TRBV6-3; size: many; J: TRBJ2-2; DNA: TGTGCCAGCAGGAGTCTCAACACCGGGGAGCTGTTTTTT; CDR3: CASRSLNTGELFF
D: TRBD2; V: TRBV7-9; size: many; J: TRBJ2-7; DNA: TGTGCCAGCAGCTTAGGGACTAGCTGGTACGAGCAGTACTTC; CDR3: CASSLGTSWYEQYF
D: TRBD1; V: TRBV20-1; size: NA; J: TRBJ1-6; DNA: TGCAGTGCCAGACAGGGGGGGGCGCGATATAATTCACCCCTCCACTTT; CDR3: CSARQGGARYNSPLHF
D: NA; V: TRBV3-1; size: NA; J: TRBJ2-4; DNA: TGTGCCAGCAGCCAAGATCATTTTGGACCAGGGGGGAGCATTCAGTACTTC; CDR3: CASSQDHFGPGGSIQYF
D: NA; V: TRBV19; size: NA; J: TRBJ1-5; DNA: TGTGCCAGTAGTATATCGGACAGTCGTGGCCAGCCCCAGCATTTT; CDR3: CASSISDSRGQPQHF
D: NA; V: TRBV14; size: NA; J: TRBJ1-1; DNA: TGTGCCAGCAGCGCCAACAATATTCGGAACACTGAAGCTTTCTTT; CDR3: CASSANNIRNTEAFF
D: TRBD2; V: TRBV4-1; size: many; J: TRBJ2-3; DNA: TGCGCCAGCAGCCCCAGAGCGGGGGGTTCCACAGATACGCAGTATTTT; CDR3: CASSPRAGGSTDTQYF
D: TRBD2; V: TRBV5-4; size: many; J: TRBJ2-7; DNA: TGTGCCAGCAGCCCCCGCGGAGCGGGACCCTACGAGCAGTACTTC; CDR3: CASSPRGAGPYEQYF
D: TRBD1; V: TRBV7-9; size: many; J: TRBJ2-7; DNA: TGTGCCAGCAGCAACCTAGCCGGGACAGGGGCCTACGAGCAGTACTTC; CDR3: CASSNLAGTGAYEQYF
D: NA; V: TRBV10-2; size: many; J: TRBJ2-3; DNA: TGCGCCAGCAGTGAGTGGGGGCGAACGCAGTATTTT; CDR3: CASSEWGRTQYF
D: NA; V: TRBV19; size: once; J: TRBJ2-2; DNA: TGTGCCAGTCGTCCCACAGGGGAGCTGTTTTTT; CDR3: CASRPTGELFF
D: NA; V: TRBV14; size: many; J: TRBJ2-3; DNA: TGTGCCAGCAGCCAAGAACTCCGGGGAGATACGCAGTATTTT; CDR3: CASSQELRGDTQYF
D: TRBD2; V: TRBV20-1; size: many; J: TRBJ2-3; DNA: TGCAGTGGGGTGTTCGGCGGGAGGGCCAGAGATACGCAGTATTTT; CDR3: CSGVFGGRARDTQYF
D: NA; V: TRBV7-8; size: many; J: TRBJ1-4; DNA: TGTGCCAGCAGCTTAGCGGGGCGGGAAAAACTGTTTTTT; CDR3: CASSLAGREKLFF
D: TRBD2; V: TRBV20-1; size: NA; J: TRBJ2-5; DNA: TGCAGTGCTAGAGATAAGTTTGGGATAGCGGGAGTGGGGGGAGAGACCCAGTACTTC; CDR3: CSARDKFGIAGVGGETQYF
D: NA; V: TRBV2; size: NA; J: TRBJ1-3; DNA: TGTGCCAGCAGTGATTCGGGACTAGCGGGAAACACCATATATTTT; CDR3: CASSDSGLAGNTIYF
D: NA; V: TRBV14; size: NA; J: TRBJ1-1; DNA: TGTGCCAGCAGCTCACACACCGGGACTGCGAACACTGAAGCTTTCTTT; CDR3: CASSSHTGTANTEAFF
D: TRBD1; V: TRBV20-1; size: many; J: TRBJ1-2; DNA: TGCAGTGCCGATTCAACCGGACAGGGGTATTACGGCTACACCTTC; CDR3: CSADSTGQGYYGYTF
D: NA; V: TRBV6-5; size: many; J: TRBJ1-5; DNA: TGTGCCAGCAGCGCGAACTACAGGGAGCTATTTCGCCCCCAGCATTTT; CDR3: CASSANYRELFRPQHF